The rows below give T cell receptor beta chains drawn from one sample of a study of blood T cell repertoires in COVID-19. Clones were sequenced by immunoSEQ multiplex PCR, and TCRdb holds only the in-frame ones, with some missing. The data hold 180,000 or so clones, with over 70% observed a single time. The sequenced material came from peripheral blood. The receptors shown here come from a woman in her 40s with COVID-19, enrolled during active disease. Both conserved end residues are part of each CDR3. A D gene is named only where the DNA matches it firmly. Rows give clone size only sometimes, using once, few, many, or a class for an expanded clone.

>TRBD2|NA|TRBV9|TRBJ2-3
TGTGCCAGCAGCGCGGGACTAGCGCCCACAGATACGCAGTATTTT
CASSAGLAPTDTQYF
>TRBD1|once|TRBV6-5|TRBJ1-5
TGTGCCAGCACCGCAGGGGGCGGGCACAATCAGCCCCAGCATTTT
CASTAGGGHNQPQHF
>NA|NA|TRBV24-1|TRBJ1-1
TGTGCCACCAGTGATTTTCCGGGGGGGGAAGCTTTCTTT
CATSDFPGGEAFF
>NA|NA|TRBV12-2|TRBJ2-7
TGTGCAAGTCGCTTAGCGGAGACAGCACATAGCCCTAAGAGCTCCTACGAGCAGTACTTC
CASRLAETAHSPKSSYEQYF
>TRBD1|NA|TRBV5-8|TRBJ2-3
TGTGCCAGCCTTGGGGGACAGGGGAGTTCAGATACGCAGTATTTT
CASLGGQGSSDTQYF
>NA|NA|TRBV7-2|TRBJ2-2
TGTGCCAGCAGCTTTAGTAGTTCTGGGGAGCTGTTTTTT
CASSFSSSGELFF
>TRBD1|once|TRBV7-9|TRBJ1-5
TGTGCCAGCAGCTTAGCAGGGGGCGGCAATCAGCCCCAGCATTTT
CASSLAGGGNQPQHF
>TRBD1|NA|TRBV3-1/TRBV3-2|TRBJ1-5
TGTGCCAGCAGCCGGACAGGAGAAAATCAGCCCCAGCATTTT
CASSRTGENQPQHF
>TRBD1|NA|TRBV19|TRBJ1-3
TGTGCCAGTAGTATCGGTACAGGGGCTGGAAACACCATATATTTT
CASSIGTGAGNTIYF
>NA|NA|TRBV3-1/TRBV3-2|TRBJ1-3
TGTGCCAGCAGCCATCTTAACAGGGCCAGTGGAAACACCATATATTTT
CASSHLNRASGNTIYF
>NA|NA|TRBV11-2|TRBJ1-6
TGTGCCAGCAGCTTAGAGGTACCACGGGTTTTTTCACCCCTCCACTTT
CASSLEVPRVFSPLHF
>TRBD2|NA|TRBV11-2|TRBJ2-1
TGTGCCAGCAGCTCTCCCACTAGCGGGGCCCTTAATGAGCAGTTCTTC
CASSSPTSGALNEQFF
>NA|NA|TRBV2|TRBJ2-7
TGTGCCAGAGCTCAGGACTATACCTACGAGCAGTACTTC
CARAQDYTYEQYF
>TRBD2|once|TRBV6-6|TRBJ2-3
TGTGCCAGCAGTTACCGAGCGGGGTTTAGCACAGATACGCAGTATTTT
CASSYRAGFSTDTQYF
>NA|NA|TRBV3-1/TRBV3-2|TRBJ1-6
TGTGCCAGCAGTTTACACTCCTATAATTCACCCCTCCACTTT
CASSLHSYNSPLHF
>NA|NA|TRBV9|TRBJ1-1
TGTGCCAGCAGCGGTACAAGGGACACTCCCACTGAAGCTTTCTTT
CASSGTRDTPTEAFF